This TCR beta chain was retrieved from a study of vaccination effects on CD4 cells after COVID-19. CD4+ T cells specific for antigen were expanded with viral peptide pools by the ViraFEST assay before sequencing. CD4+ T cell isolation took place after approximately 11 days of culture. Concerning this clone: As yet, its antigen is unknown.

Sequencing used immunoSEQ multiplex PCR; TCRdb keeps in-frame clones, though not all of them. Among more than 50,000 clones listed, more than 80% were seen once. The CDR3 has 13 amino acids. The germline V gene has CDR1 KGHDR and CDR2 SFDVKD. V was pared by 9 bases and J by 9 bases, with 9 bases of the junction left unmatched. The source of this sequence is a human donor who received a COVID-19 vaccine. This chain joins TRBV24-1 and TRBJ2-1, with 8 positions matching TRBD1. Sequencing used CD4+ T cells from PBMCs cultured with HCoV-229E spike peptides, obtained before COVID-19 vaccination. The chain's CDR3 is CATSLTGVSEQFF. CDR3 sequence (DNA): TGTGCCACCTCCCTGACAGGGGTGAGTGAGCAGTTCTTC.